Presented here are 15 T cell receptor beta chains from one specimen sequenced in a study of beta chain features in type 1 diabetes. The isolated RNA, all of it, was reverse transcribed, so expressed TCRB transcripts were what got sequenced. Only in-frame clones appear in the TCRdb table, and some are missing; sequencing was by immunoSEQ multiplex PCR. Here the sample spans approximately 70,000 clones, 45% to 50% being singletons. Findings and caveats of the study: Moderately but significantly shorter TCRB CDR3s were found in Type 1 diabetes patients in all four CD4+ subsets.

No antigen has been assigned to these receptors. What was sequenced was central memory CD4+ T cells from blood. The receptors shown here come from a man aged 25 to 45 with type 1 diabetes.

This clone was picked up a small number of times. The V call is TRBV30, the J call TRBJ2-1; D might be TRBD2 (6 bases). Per germline, CDR1 GTSNPN and CDR2 SVGIG (reference sequence). The CDR3 is 14 amino acids. V lost 4 bases to trimming and J lost 3 bases, with 13 bases between them. CDR3: CAWNRGGVYNEQFF. The CDR3 DNA sequence: TGTGCCTGGAACCGGGGCGGGGTCTACAATGAGCAGTTCTTC. The whole variable domain, filled in from reference TRBV30 and TRBJ2-1, reads SQTIHQWPATLVQPVGSPLSLECTVEGTSNPNLYWYRQAAGRGLQLLFYSVGIGQISSEVPQNLSASRPQDRQFILSSKKLLLSDSGFYLCAWNRGGVYNEQFFGPGTRLTVL.

V gene TRBV5-1 combines with J gene TRBJ1-1, with D possibly TRBD1 on 6 matching bases. Germline lookup yields CDR1 SGHRS and CDR2 YFSETQ. The CDR3 is 16 residues long. Deletions cut 1 base from V and 1 base from J, with 14 bases between. In nucleotides, the CDR3 is TGCGCCAGCAGCTTGTCCACACAGGGCCGGAACACTGAAGCTTTCTTT. Amino acid sequence: CASSLSTQGRNTEAFF.

DNA for the CDR3: TGTGCCTGGATGAGGGACGGGGGGCCCGAAATGAACTATGGCTACACCTTC. Encoded protein: CAWMRDGGPEMNYGYTF. This rearrangement joins TRBV30 to TRBJ1-2, with TRBD1 as a possible D gene (6 bases). CDR1 is GTSNPN and CDR2 is SVGIG in the germline V gene (reference sequence). The CDR3 is 17 residues long. Trimming pared 4 bases from V and 2 bases from J, leaving 23 bases between.

The chain has TRBV5-1 and TRBJ2-1, with a possible D match to TRBD1 (6 bases). The germline V gene encodes CDR1 SGHRS and CDR2 YFSETQ. V was cut by 4 bases and J by 4 bases, with 6 bases left in between. The CDR3 spans 12 residues. This chain's CDR3 is CASSGQYNEQFF. Here the CDR3 DNA reads TGCGCCAGCAGCGGACAGTACAATGAGCAGTTCTTC.

The V gene is TRBV15, the J gene TRBJ2-7, with a weak D call TRBD1 (6 bases). The CDR3 extends over 16 amino acids. The ends were cut back, 0 bases at V and 7 bases at J, with 19 bases in the middle. Per the germline V gene, CDR1 is LNHNV and CDR2 is YYDKDF (reference sequence). CDR3 nucleotides: TGTGCCACCAGCAGAGATCAAGGGTCAGGGGCTAGTGAGCAGTACTTC. Protein product: CATSRDQGSGASEQYF. Complete variable domain (other parts from reference TRBV15 and TRBJ2-7): DAMVIQNPRYQVTQFGKPVTLSCSQTLNHNVMYWYQQKSSQAPKLLFHYYDKDFNNEADTPDNFQSRRPNTSFCFLDIRSPGLGDTAMYLCATSRDQGSGASEQYFGPGTRLTVT.

As DNA, the CDR3 is TGTGCCAGCTCACCAGGACTAGCGGGAGGGGCCTACGAGCAGTACTTC. Encoded protein: CASSPGLAGGAYEQYF. This chain connects TRBV18 to TRBJ2-7; 15 nucleotides align to TRBD2. V gave up 2 bases and J gave up 2 bases; unmatched junction bases: 1. The CDR3 extends over 16 amino acids. Germline CDR1 is KGHSH and CDR2 is LQKENI.

The rearrangement uses TRBV29-1 and TRBJ1-1, with 7 bases lining up with TRBD1. CDR3 length: 15 amino acids. V gave up 6 bases and J gave up 0 bases; unmatched junction bases: 10. Germline CDR1 reads SQVTM; CDR2 reads ANQGSEA. DNA of the CDR3: TGCAGCGTGTTGGGACAGCTTAACATGAACACTGAAGCTTTCTTT. This translates into CSVLGQLNMNTEAFF. Based on the CDR3 plus reference TRBV29-1 and TRBJ1-1, the full variable domain is SAVISQKPSRDICQRGTSLTIQCQVDSQVTMMFWYRQQPGQSLTLIATANQGSEATYESGFVIDKFPISRPNLTFSTLTVSNMSPEDSSIYLCSVLGQLNMNTEAFFGQGTRLTVV.

V and J are TRBV5-8 and TRBJ1-1; no firm D call. V lost 3 bases to trimming and J lost 8 bases, with 11 bases between them. CDR1 and CDR2 (germline): SGHTS, YDEGEE. CDR3 size: 12 residues. The CDR3 DNA reads as TGTGCCAGCAGCTCATTAAAGGAGGAAGCTTTCTTT. Translating it yields CASSSLKEEAFF.

The chain employs TRBV7-9 and TRBJ1-1, with TRBD1 as a possible D gene (5 bases). Germline V gene sequence: CDR1 SEHNR, CDR2 FQNEAQ (reference sequence). Trimming left V 7 bases short and J 2 bases short, with 14 bases between. CDR3 length equals 14 residues. CDR3 nucleotide sequence: TGTGCCAGCATCCCTACCGGGGGAAACACTGAAGCTTTCTTT. Amino acids: CASIPTGGNTEAFF.

The CDR3 here is CASSSTGSNYGYTF. The DNA for the CDR3 is TGTGCCAGCAGCTCAACAGGGTCTAACTATGGCTACACCTTC. The rearrangement links TRBV6-5 to TRBJ1-2; TRBD1 is a possible D gene (6 bases). V lost 6 bases, J lost 0 bases, and 11 bases lay in between. The germline V gene encodes CDR1 MNHEY and CDR2 SVGAGI. This CDR3 comprises 14 residues.

This clone was counted a few times. The V call is TRBV4-1, the J call TRBJ2-1; TRBD1 matches at 7 bases. The germline V gene encodes CDR1 MGHRA and CDR2 YSYEKL. This CDR3 comprises 15 residues. The ends lost 4 bases at V and 3 bases at J; junction bases unmatched: 6. CDR3 in amino acids: CASSPFRDSYNEQFF. CDR3 DNA sequence: TGCGCCAGCAGCCCCTTTCGGGACAGCTACAATGAGCAGTTCTTC.

There are a few counts of this clone. V and J are TRBV11-2 and TRBJ1-1; a possible D gene is TRBD1 (5 bases). The CDR3 is 15 amino acids. V was clipped by 6 bases and J by 1 base, with 15 bases between them. Germline V gene lookup returns CDR1 SGHAT and CDR2 FQNNGV. The CDR3 DNA is TGTGCCAGCAGACCCGGGGGGGTTCGGAACACTGAAGCTTTCTTT. It yields the protein CASRPGGVRNTEAFF. The full variable domain, completed using reference TRBV11-2 and TRBJ1-1, is EAGVAQSPRYKIIEKRQSVAFWCNPISGHATLYWYQQILGQGPKLLIQFQNNGVVDDSQLPKDRFSAERLKGVDSTLKIQPAKLEDSAVYLCASRPGGVRNTEAFFGQGTRLTVV.

The chain recombines TRBV11-2 with TRBJ1-1; D may be TRBD1 (6 bases). The CDR3 extends over 13 amino acids. Per the germline V gene, CDR1 is SGHAT and CDR2 is FQNNGV. The V gene lost 10 bases and the J gene lost 4 bases, with 16 bases spanning the gap. The CDR3 DNA follows: TGTGCCATCCCGAATAGGGGGTTCACTGAAGCTTTCTTT. It is translated as CAIPNRGFTEAFF. The full variable domain, with the rest looked up from reference TRBV11-2 and TRBJ1-1, is EAGVAQSPRYKIIEKRQSVAFWCNPISGHATLYWYQQILGQGPKLLIQFQNNGVVDDSQLPKDRFSAERLKGVDSTLKIQPAKLEDSAVYLCAIPNRGFTEAFFGQGTRLTVV.

This chain connects TRBV5-1 to TRBJ2-1; 10 positions match TRBD2. After removal of 5 bases from V and 0 bases from J, the junction contained 11 bases not matched to a gene. The CDR3 is made up of 18 amino acids. Germline CDR1 SGHRS, CDR2 YFSETQ. CDR3 amino acids: CASSEASGGRSSYNEQFF. CDR3 DNA sequence: TGCGCCAGCAGTGAGGCTAGCGGGGGCCGAAGCTCCTACAATGAGCAGTTCTTC.

This clone was observed a handful of times. The rearrangement links TRBV5-1 to TRBJ2-7; 9 bases are shared with TRBD1. The CDR3 loop spans 14 amino acids. Trimming removed 4 bases from V and 7 bases from J; junction bases left unmatched: 9. Germline loops: CDR1 SGHRS, CDR2 YFSETQ. The DNA of the CDR3 is TGCGCCAGCAGCGCTGACAGGGGGAAAGGGGAGCAGTACTTC. Its translation is CASSADRGKGEQYF.